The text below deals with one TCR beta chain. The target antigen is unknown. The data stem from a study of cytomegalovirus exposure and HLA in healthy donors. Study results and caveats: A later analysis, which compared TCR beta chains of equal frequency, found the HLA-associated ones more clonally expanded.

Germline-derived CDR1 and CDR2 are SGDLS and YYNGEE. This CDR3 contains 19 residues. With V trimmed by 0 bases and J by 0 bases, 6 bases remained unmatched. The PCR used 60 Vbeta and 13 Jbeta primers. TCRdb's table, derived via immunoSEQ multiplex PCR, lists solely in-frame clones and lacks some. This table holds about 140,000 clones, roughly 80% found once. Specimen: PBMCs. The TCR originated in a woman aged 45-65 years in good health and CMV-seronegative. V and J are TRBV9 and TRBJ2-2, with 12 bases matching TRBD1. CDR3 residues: CASSVVGTGGPTNTGELFF. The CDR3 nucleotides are TGTGCCAGCAGCGTAGTGGGGACAGGGGGCCCAACGAACACCGGGGAGCTGTTTTTT.